The present T cell receptor (beta chain) was sequenced within a study of T cells after yellow fever vaccination. One entry per CDR3 protein, called by TCRdb with MiXCR from the 5' RACE reads. Here the sample spans a few hundred thousand distinct CDR3 sequences, 15% to 20% being singletons. This clonotype was detected ten times or more. This CDR3 spans 13 amino acids. V lost 6 bases to trimming and J lost 7 bases, with 16 bases between them. The chain has TRBV12-3 or TRBV12-4 and TRBJ2-7; D gene uncertain. The TCR sequence derives from a man aged 25-45 years who received the YFV17D yellow fever vaccine. The sequenced sample was PBMCs, obtained 15 days after the yellow fever booster vaccination. The CDR3 protein is CASSPPASWEQYF. In DNA, the CDR3 is TGTGCCAGCAGCCCCCCTGCGTCGTGGGAGCAGTACTTC.